Here is one TCR beta chain with its context. What it binds is unknown. V was trimmed by 6 bases and J by 2 bases, leaving 13 bases between them. The CDR3 sequence is 14 residues long. Per the germline V gene, CDR1 is MRHNA and CDR2 is SNTAGT. No infections or other immune events were documented during collection. This specimen belongs to a study of identifying expanded T cells in peripheral blood. Study results and limitations: Approximately two-week clone count variance significantly increased as total template count grew.

Libraries were prepared by immunoSEQ multiplex PCR; TCRdb keeps only in-frame clonotypes and omits some of them. Here the sample spans approximately 100,000 clones, around nine tenths being singletons. The chain is built from TRBV6-4 and TRBJ1-1; D is ambiguous. Sequenced sample: blood. The origin of this receptor is a person aged 18 to 75 in good health. The CDR3 protein is CASSDRAGNTEAFF. DNA of the CDR3: TGTGCCAGCAGCGACCGCGCGGGCAACACTGAAGCTTTCTTT.